The sequence of this T cell receptor beta chain was determined in a study of blood T cell repertoires in COVID-19. Sequencing used immunoSEQ multiplex PCR; TCRdb keeps in-frame clones, though not all of them. The sample lists some 180,000 clones; over 80% were seen once. Germline CDR1 SGHKS, CDR2 YYEKEE (reference sequence). Trimming took off 0 bases at V and 8 bases at J, with 11 bases between the two ends. The CDR3 is 13 residues long. The sequencing input was peripheral blood. J is TRBJ1-2 and V is TRBV5-5; D perhaps matches TRBD1 (6 bases). The sequence derives from a woman aged 55-70 years with COVID-19, enrolled during active disease. The CDR3 coding sequence is TGTGCCAGCAGCTTGGTCCTCAGGGGAGGCTACACCTTC. Translated: CASSLVLRGGYTF.